This TCR beta chain was sequenced for a study of blood T cells in healthy people across ages. This CDR3 is built from 14 residues. CDR1 is SGHDN, CDR2 FVKESK, per germline. The authors ran a second PCR of about 6 to 12 cycles using a sample-barcoded 5' primer and a J-beta primer mix. MiXCR, applied by TCRdb to the 5' RACE reads, yields one record per CDR3 protein. The profile shows approximately 1,100,000 distinct CDR3 sequences, 40% to 45% of them singletons. Sequenced input: blood. The genes are TRBV14 and TRBJ2-7, with D uncertain. The J call may be faulty, since TRBJ2-5 better matches the DNA end. The receptor was derived from a woman aged 55-75 years in good health. For the CDR3, the DNA is TGTGCCAGCAGCCAACTAGAATGGGAAGAGACCCAGTACTTC. Its translation is CASSQLEWEETQYF.